Listed below are T cell receptor beta chains from one sample, sequenced in a study of control samples from healthy donors and cancer patients. Clones were read by immunoSEQ multiplex PCR, and TCRdb kept only the in-frame ones, dropping some. Of some 120,000 clones listed, around 90% are singletons. The sequencing sample was made of blood. The receptors come from a man aged 18 to 30 in good health. CDR3s include the opening cysteine and the closing phenylalanine or tryptophan. Each record gives: V gene, CDR3 protein.

v_call: TRBV27
cdr3_aa: CASTPRGGGAADTQYF

v_call: TRBV10-3
cdr3_aa: CATRQEGTEAFF

v_call: TRBV7-3
cdr3_aa: CASSLIGDTQYF

v_call: TRBV6-6
cdr3_aa: CASSYSSGDQPQHF

v_call: TRBV24-1
cdr3_aa: CATSDRRGTDTQYF

v_call: TRBV14
cdr3_aa: CASSQGLIAGELFF

v_call: TRBV5-1
cdr3_aa: CASSGGATQETQYF

v_call: TRBV27
cdr3_aa: CASSLSRGGDTQYF

v_call: TRBV3-1/TRBV3-2
cdr3_aa: CASSQGGQGGSYEQYF

v_call: TRBV5-1
cdr3_aa: CASARGADTQYF

v_call: TRBV5-4
cdr3_aa: CASSLVPGIQPQHF

v_call: TRBV5-1
cdr3_aa: CASSSLGQNTEAFF

v_call: TRBV3-1/TRBV3-2
cdr3_aa: CASSNLDGANYGYTF

v_call: TRBV10-3
cdr3_aa: CAISQGADEQYF

v_call: TRBV15
cdr3_aa: CATSRKGQQGEQYF

v_call: TRBV11-2
cdr3_aa: CASSSRGGAETQYF

v_call: TRBV7-9
cdr3_aa: CASSLAQGYEQYF

v_call: TRBV24-1
cdr3_aa: CATSDLVFKGSNQPQHF

v_call: TRBV29-1
cdr3_aa: CSSLKWQKEANTEAFF

v_call: TRBV11-1
cdr3_aa: CASAGGGETQYF

v_call: TRBV30
cdr3_aa: CAWSGDRGRGEAFF

v_call: TRBV2
cdr3_aa: CASRDGGGSYNEQFF

v_call: TRBV6-5
cdr3_aa: CASRGTGEFGYTF

v_call: TRBV11-2
cdr3_aa: CASSDRERAFF

v_call: TRBV27
cdr3_aa: CASSWTTNEKLFF

v_call: TRBV25-1
cdr3_aa: CASSGGYEQYF

v_call: TRBV3-1/TRBV3-2
cdr3_aa: CASSQETDGYTF